The T cell receptor (beta chain) under discussion was sequenced for a study of spatial heterogeneity in lung cancer. Study context: Detection consistently captured more beta-chain sequences than alpha-chain sequences. Study-wide results and limits: Tumors with more nonsynonymous mutations had more expanded intratumoral alpha and beta TCRs. Counts of ubiquitous and regional expanded TCRs tracked ubiquitous and regional nonsynonymous mutations, respectively.

Ten or more counts support this clonotype. Antigen specificity is unknown. Every TCR cDNA molecule bore a unique molecular identifier. TCRdb re-derived calls from the 5' RACE reads in MiXCR, one entry per CDR3 protein. The sample has some 13,000 distinct CDR3 sequences, roughly 3.4% seen once; the top ten hold around 8%. Described time point: sample taken at primary tumor resection. From tumor, nontumor lung or frozen PBMC, whole RNA was taken unsorted for sequencing. Germline CDR1 reads SGHTS; CDR2 reads YDEGEE. The CDR3 totals 14 residues. V shed 5 bases and J 1 base; nucleotides not matched to a gene: 0.

The material was lung tumor tissue, obtained at surgery. This receptor was identified in a male donor with early-stage non-small cell lung cancer. This chain connects TRBV5-8 to TRBJ2-3; 11 nucleotides agree with TRBD2. The CDR3 loop reads CASRTSGGTDTQYF. The CDR3 nucleotides are TGTGCCAGCAGGACTAGCGGGGGCACAGATACGCAGTATTTT.